The 21 T cell receptor beta chains listed next were all sequenced from one sample in a study of blood T cell repertoires in COVID-19. Sequencing was performed with immunoSEQ multiplex PCR; in TCRdb, only in-frame clones are kept and a portion is missing. The top ten clones hold 0.87% of a sample with 250,000 to 350,000 clones, 70% to 85% of them seen once. Sequenced: peripheral blood. The receptors stem from a human donor with COVID-19, enrolled during active disease. The donor label of this sample is uncertain.

This clone turned up a few times. The chain uses TRBV30 and TRBJ2-1, with D unresolved. Trimming left V 4 bases short and J 0 bases short, with 7 bases between. The CDR3 length is 13 residues. From germline, CDR1 is GTSNPN and CDR2 SVGIG (reference sequence). The CDR3: CAWTRSSYNEQFF. CDR3 sequence (DNA): TGTGCCTGGACTAGATCCTCCTACAATGAGCAGTTCTTC. Together with reference TRBV30 and TRBJ2-1, the CDR3 gives the full variable domain: SQTIHQWPATLVQPVGSPLSLECTVEGTSNPNLYWYRQAAGRGLQLLFYSVGIGQISSEVPQNLSASRPQDRQFILSSKKLLLSDSGFYLCAWTRSSYNEQFFGPGTRLTVL.

This clone was counted a single time. This sequence joins TRBV11-1 and TRBJ2-2; maybe TRBD2 (5 bases). Germline V gene data show CDR1 as SGHAT and CDR2 as FQDESV (reference sequence). V shed 5 bases and J shed 5 bases, with 15 bases lying between them. The length of the CDR3 is 15 residues. CDR3 sequence (DNA): TGTGCCAGCAGCCCCGGCGGGTGGGCGACCGGGGAGCTGTTTTTT. It encodes CASSPGGWATGELFF.

This sequence joins TRBV10-1 and TRBJ1-3, with D possibly TRBD1 on 5 matching bases. V lost 5 bases and J lost 3, with 11 bases in between. The CDR3 is 14 amino acids. Germline V gene data show CDR1 as WNHNN and CDR2 as SYGVQD (reference sequence). This chain's CDR3 is CASSPRADGNTIYF. DNA for the CDR3: TGCGCCAGCAGTCCCAGGGCGGATGGAAACACCATATATTTT.

The chain couples TRBV11-2 to TRBJ1-3, with TRBD1 identical over 8 bases. With V trimmed by 5 bases and J by 4 bases, 10 bases remained unmatched. CDR1 and CDR2 from the germline V gene are SGHAT and FQNNGV. This CDR3 has 16 amino acids. CDR3 loop: CASSHFRGRRGNTIYF. CDR3 coding DNA: TGTGCCAGCAGCCATTTCAGGGGGCGCAGGGGAAACACCATATATTTT.

With regard to this clone: The same CDR3 is also encoded by other DNA sequences in this sample. The V gene is TRBV7-2, the J gene TRBJ1-1, with D tentatively TRBD1 (5 bases). Germline lookup yields CDR1 SGHTA and CDR2 FQGNSA. V lost 1 base to trimming and J lost 5 bases, with 11 bases between them. This CDR3 region has 14 residues. CDR3 amino acids: CASSLVGAGTEAFF. The CDR3 bases are TGTGCCAGCAGCTTAGTTGGGGCAGGGACTGAAGCTTTCTTT.

This sequence joins TRBV19 and TRBJ1-6; 9 bases are a match to TRBD1. Germline V CDR1 and CDR2: LNHDA, SQIVND (reference sequence). Trimming at V came to 2 bases and at J to 4 bases, leaving 6 bases not matched to a gene. The CDR3 has 17 amino acids. CDR3 in amino acids: CASSIRQGDSYNSPLHF. CDR3 coding DNA: TGTGCCAGTAGTATACGACAGGGGGATTCTTATAATTCACCCCTCCACTTT.

The chain has TRBV6-5 and TRBJ2-2; D gene unclear. This CDR3 has 14 residues. V was shortened by 2 bases and J by 2 bases, with 6 bases between the two germline ends. CDR1 and CDR2 (germline): MNHEY, SVGAGI. CDR3 coding DNA: TGTGCCAGCAGTTACAAATCAAACACCGGGGAGCTGTTTTTT. Amino acid sequence: CASSYKSNTGELFF.

The chain couples TRBV21-1 to TRBJ2-3; TRBD1 was called by the table and not checked on the DNA. TRBV21-1 is a pseudogene. This CDR3 has 17 residues. CDR3 DNA: TGTGCCAGCAGCAAAGATTCGTCACAGGGAAGCACAGATACGCAGTATTTT. Translation gives CASSKDSSQGSTDTQYF.

The chain combines TRBV27 with TRBJ2-1, with 7 nucleotides matching TRBD1. V lost 2 bases, J lost 4 bases, and 8 bases stayed unmatched. From germline, CDR1 is MNHEY and CDR2 SMNVEV (reference sequence). CDR3 length equals 16 residues. CDR3 sequence (DNA): TGTGCCAGCAGTTTAAGGGCGACAGGGTCGTACAATGAGCAGTTCTTC. This translates into CASSLRATGSYNEQFF.

The chain has TRBV27 and TRBJ2-7; TRBD1 is a possible D gene (6 bases). V was pared by 4 bases and J by 3 bases, with 16 bases between. There are 15 residues in the CDR3. In germline, CDR1 is MNHEY, CDR2 SMNVEV (reference sequence). In nucleotides, the CDR3 is TGTGCCAGCAGTTCCCAACCGGGACATAACTACGAGCAGTACTTC. The encoded protein is CASSSQPGHNYEQYF.

The J gene is TRBJ2-5, the V gene TRBV11-2, with TRBD2 identical over 11 bases. Trimming at V came to 4 bases and at J to 5 bases, leaving 6 bases not matched to a gene. Germline lookup yields CDR1 SGHAT and CDR2 FQNNGV. The CDR3 covers 15 residues. CDR3: CASSSRASGRETQYF. Here the CDR3 DNA reads TGTGCCAGCAGCTCCAGAGCTAGCGGGAGGGAGACCCAGTACTTC.

This sequence joins TRBV3-1 (or the pseudogene TRBV3-2) and TRBJ2-4, with D perhaps TRBD2 (6 bases). Germline CDR1 and CDR2: LGHDT and YNNKEL (reference sequence). The V end was cut by 1 base, the J end by 5 bases, with 12 bases between. The CDR3 has 15 amino acids. Written as DNA, the CDR3 is TGTGCCAGCAGCCAAGGGTCTAGCGCCCAAAACATTCAGTACTTC. Translation: CASSQGSSAQNIQYF.

The genes are TRBV28 and TRBJ2-3; D perhaps matches TRBD1 (6 bases). The CDR3 loop spans 12 amino acids. Trimming left V 6 bases short and J 4 bases short, with 8 bases between. Germline-derived CDR1 and CDR2 are MDHEN and SYDVKM. Written as DNA, the CDR3 is TGTGCCAGCAGAGCAGGGGCAGATACGCAGTATTTT. It codes for CASRAGADTQYF.

This clone was detected only a few times. Sequence at one end of the junction differs from germline and may be a read error. V gene TRBV6-2 or TRBV6-3 combines with J gene TRBJ1-1; possible D gene TRBD1, 5 bases. Germline loops: CDR1 MNHEY, CDR2 SVGEGT. This CDR3 spans 13 amino acids. CDR3: CASSHQQESKYQF. As DNA, the CDR3 is TGTGCCAGCAGTCATCAACAGGAATCGAAGTACCAGTTT.

The chain joins TRBV28 to TRBJ2-3; D gene uncertain. Germline CDR1 reads MDHEN; CDR2 reads SYDVKM. The V end was cut by 5 bases, the J end by 3 bases, with 9 bases between. This CDR3 region has 13 residues. The CDR3 DNA reads as TGTGCCAGCAGTCCCCCCCCTACAGATACGCAGTATTTT. The encoded protein is CASSPPPTDTQYF.

The genes are TRBV12-3 or TRBV12-4 and TRBJ2-4; 8 positions match TRBD2. Trimming cost V 7 bases and J 7 bases; bases outside gene matches: 3. CDR3 length: 12 residues. The CDR3 is CASTPGGNIQYF. The CDR3 DNA reads TGTGCCAGCACCCCGGGAGGGAACATTCAGTACTTC.

The J gene is TRBJ1-6, the V gene TRBV19, with D tentatively TRBD1 (6 bases). Per germline, CDR1 LNHDA and CDR2 SQIVND (reference sequence). Trimming took 5 bases from V and 10 from J, leaving 18 bases between them. CDR3 length: 15 amino acids. The CDR3 spells CASSPTGSVGSPLHF. The CDR3 nucleotides are TGTGCCAGTAGTCCCACAGGGTCGGTAGGCTCACCCCTCCACTTT. The full variable domain, in which reference TRBV19 and TRBJ1-6 provide the parts outside the CDR3, is DGGITQSPKYLFRKEGQNVTLSCEQNLNHDAMYWYRQDPGQGLRLIYYSQIVNDFQKGDIAEGYSVSREKKESFPLTVTSAQKNPTAFYLCASSPTGSVGSPLHFGNGTRLTVT.

CDR3 sequence reads: CASSSGPGEGYTF. CDR3 DNA: TGTGCCAGCAGCTCTGGACCCGGGGAAGGCTACACCTTC. J is TRBJ1-2 and V is TRBV7-9, with D hard to call. The CDR3 is made up of 13 amino acids. The V gene's germline CDR1 is SEHNR and CDR2 FQNEAQ (reference sequence). V lost 4 bases and J 8 bases, leaving 14 bases between the germline ends.

This chain joins TRBV6-1 and TRBJ2-2, with D maybe TRBD2 (5 bases). Trimming left V 2 bases short and J 0 bases short, with 10 bases between. The CDR3 length is 16 residues. Per germline, CDR1 MNHNS and CDR2 SASEGT. CDR3 sequence reads: CASSESGSANTGELFF. CDR3 nucleotides: TGTGCCAGCAGTGAAAGCGGCAGCGCGAACACCGGGGAGCTGTTTTTT.

The chain uses TRBV7-3 and TRBJ2-3, with 10 bases lining up with TRBD1. This CDR3 contains 15 residues. J was trimmed by 2 bases and V by 5 bases; bases with no gene match: 4. Germline CDR1 reads SGHTA; CDR2 reads FQGTGA. CDR3 coding DNA: TGTGCCAGCAGCCGGACAGGGGGTCACACAGATACGCAGTATTTT. It translates to CASSRTGGHTDTQYF.

This rearrangement joins TRBV19 to TRBJ1-1; no clear D gene. The germline gives CDR1 LNHDA, CDR2 SQIVND (reference sequence). V was shortened by 1 base and J by 1 base, with 10 bases between the two germline ends. CDR3 length: 15 amino acids. The CDR3 coding sequence is TGTGCCAGTAGTATAGGGTACGGAGAGAACACTGAAGCTTTCTTT. This sequence encodes CASSIGYGENTEAFF.